This T cell receptor beta chain was retrieved from a study of cytomegalovirus exposure and HLA in healthy donors. A roughly 130-subject validation cohort, separate from the approximately 670-subject first cohort, supplied the donors. Regarding the study as a whole: Cytomegalovirus-associated status was assigned to about 150 TCR beta chains.

Germline values: CDR1 MRHNA, CDR2 SNTAGT. The CDR3 is 14 residues long. J was trimmed by 8 bases and V by 3 bases; bases with no gene match: 4. Method: immunoSEQ multiplex PCR; TCRdb's copy keeps in-frame clones and lacks some. Of tens of thousands of clones listed, over 90% were seen once; the top ten hold roughly 3%. Turning to this clone: Its antigen is undetermined.

This rearrangement joins TRBV6-4 to TRBJ2-1; TRBD1 matches 10 bases. The receptor was isolated from a woman aged 18-30 years in good health and CMV-seropositive. The specimen was PBMCs. CDR3 DNA: TGTGCCAGCAGTGATAAGGGGACAGGGGATGAGCAGTTCTTC. Translating gives CASSDKGTGDEQFF.